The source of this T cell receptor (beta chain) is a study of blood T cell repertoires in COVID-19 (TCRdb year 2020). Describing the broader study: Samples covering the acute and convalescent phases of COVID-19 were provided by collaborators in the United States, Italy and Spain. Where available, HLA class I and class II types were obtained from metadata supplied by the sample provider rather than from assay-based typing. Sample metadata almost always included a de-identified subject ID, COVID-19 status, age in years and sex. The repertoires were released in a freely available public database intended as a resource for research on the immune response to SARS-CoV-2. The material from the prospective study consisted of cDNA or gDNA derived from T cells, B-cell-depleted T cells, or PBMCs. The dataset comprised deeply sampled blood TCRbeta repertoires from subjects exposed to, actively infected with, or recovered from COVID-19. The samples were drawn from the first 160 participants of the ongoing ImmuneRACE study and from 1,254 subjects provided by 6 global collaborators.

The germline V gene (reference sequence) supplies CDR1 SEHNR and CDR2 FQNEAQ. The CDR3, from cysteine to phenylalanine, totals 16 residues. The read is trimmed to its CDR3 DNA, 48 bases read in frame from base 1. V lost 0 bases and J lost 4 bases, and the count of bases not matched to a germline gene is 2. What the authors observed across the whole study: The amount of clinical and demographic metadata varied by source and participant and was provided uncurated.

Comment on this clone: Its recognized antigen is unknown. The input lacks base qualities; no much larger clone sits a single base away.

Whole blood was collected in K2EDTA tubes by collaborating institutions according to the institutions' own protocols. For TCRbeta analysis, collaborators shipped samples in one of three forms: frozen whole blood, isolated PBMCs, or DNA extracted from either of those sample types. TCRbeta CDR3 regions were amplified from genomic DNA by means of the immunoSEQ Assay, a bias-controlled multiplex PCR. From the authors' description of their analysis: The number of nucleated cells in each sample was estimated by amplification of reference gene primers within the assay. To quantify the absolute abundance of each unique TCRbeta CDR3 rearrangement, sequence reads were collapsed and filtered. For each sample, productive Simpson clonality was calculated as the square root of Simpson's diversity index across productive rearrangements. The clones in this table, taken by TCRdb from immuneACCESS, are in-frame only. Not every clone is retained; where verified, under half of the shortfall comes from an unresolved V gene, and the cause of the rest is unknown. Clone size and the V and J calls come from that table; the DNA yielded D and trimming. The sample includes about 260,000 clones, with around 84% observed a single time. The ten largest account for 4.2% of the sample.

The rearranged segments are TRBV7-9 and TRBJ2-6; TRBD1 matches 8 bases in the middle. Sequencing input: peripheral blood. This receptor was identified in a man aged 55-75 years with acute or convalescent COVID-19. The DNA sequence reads TGTGCCAGCAGCTTAGCCAGGGGGCAAGGGGCCAACGTCCTGACTTTC. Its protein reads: CASSLARGQGANVLTF.